The 7 T cell receptor beta chains given below trace back to one sample, sequenced in a study of cytomegalovirus exposure and HLA in healthy donors. The table came from immunoSEQ multiplex PCR; TCRdb's copy has only in-frame clones and leaves some out. The sample lists around 220,000 clones; roughly 84% were seen once. The sequenced material came from PBMCs. These receptor sequences come from a woman aged 25 to 39 in good health and CMV-seropositive.

V gene TRBV29-1 combines with J gene TRBJ2-2; the D call may be TRBD1 or TRBD2 (7 bases each). Germline loops: CDR1 SQVTM, CDR2 ANQGSEA. V lost 6 bases, J lost 2 bases, and 13 bases lay in between. This CDR3 is built from 14 residues. The CDR3 here is CSVAGDRNTGELFF. The CDR3, as DNA: TGCAGCGTGGCGGGGGACAGAAACACCGGGGAGCTGTTTTTT.

J is TRBJ1-2 and V is TRBV25-1; tentatively, D is TRBD1 (5 bases). The CDR3 consists of 13 residues. Germline V lookup: CDR1 MGHDK, CDR2 SYGVNS. V was cut by 2 bases and J by 2 bases, with 6 bases left in between. The CDR3 region is CASSERQNYGYTF. The CDR3 nucleotides read TGTGCCAGCAGTGAAAGACAGAACTATGGCTACACCTTC.

This sequence joins TRBV9 and TRBJ1-1; 9 bases fit TRBD1. The germline CDR1 and CDR2 sequences are SGDLS and YYNGEE. The V gene end was trimmed by 0 bases and the J gene end by 8 bases; junction bases not matched to a gene: 8. The CDR3 spans 15 residues. The CDR3 is CASSVDSGGQGEAFF. CDR3 DNA sequence: TGTGCCAGCAGCGTAGACTCGGGGGGACAGGGAGAAGCTTTCTTT. Based on the CDR3 plus reference TRBV9 and TRBJ1-1, the full variable domain is DSGVTQTPKHLITATGQRVTLRCSPRSGDLSVYWYQQSLDQGLQFLIQYYNGEERAKGNILERFSAQQFPDLHSELNLSSLELGDSALYFCASSVDSGGQGEAFFGQGTRLTVV.

This clone was seen just once. The chain combines TRBV27 with TRBJ1-3, with TRBD1 identical over 7 bases. Germline V gene lookup returns CDR1 MNHEY and CDR2 SMNVEV (reference sequence). V lost 9 bases and J lost 0; bases outside the gene matches: 5. The CDR3 extends over 14 amino acids. CDR3 sequence (DNA): TGTGCCAGTCAGGGGGGGAACTCTGGAAACACCATATATTTT. Translation: CASQGGNSGNTIYF.

This clone turned up a few times. The chain has TRBV19 and TRBJ1-2, with D unresolved. This CDR3 has 13 amino acids. Trimming pared 3 bases from V and 8 bases from J, leaving 13 bases between. Per the germline V gene, CDR1 is LNHDA and CDR2 is SQIVND (reference sequence). The CDR3 coding sequence is TGTGCCAGTAGTATTGAAGGGTCTGGGGGCTACACCTTC. The encoded protein is CASSIEGSGGYTF.

This clone was observed a single time. The rearrangement links TRBV29-1 to TRBJ1-3, with a weak D call TRBD1 (5 bases). The CDR3 totals 13 residues. Trimming took off 4 bases at V and 0 bases at J, with 7 bases between the two ends. The germline gives CDR1 SQVTM, CDR2 ANQGSEA. CDR3 bases: TGCAGCGTTGCAGGGCGCTCTGGAAACACCATATATTTT. It specifies CSVAGRSGNTIYF.

The chain uses TRBV9 and TRBJ2-2; D is possibly TRBD2 (6 bases). This CDR3 has 17 residues. Germline V CDR1 and CDR2: SGDLS, YYNGEE. Trimming shortened V by 5 bases and J by 0 bases, and 17 bases separated the two germline ends. CDR3 residues: CASSLNSKRANTGELFF. DNA of the CDR3: TGTGCCAGCAGTCTCAATAGTAAGCGGGCGAACACCGGGGAGCTGTTTTTT.